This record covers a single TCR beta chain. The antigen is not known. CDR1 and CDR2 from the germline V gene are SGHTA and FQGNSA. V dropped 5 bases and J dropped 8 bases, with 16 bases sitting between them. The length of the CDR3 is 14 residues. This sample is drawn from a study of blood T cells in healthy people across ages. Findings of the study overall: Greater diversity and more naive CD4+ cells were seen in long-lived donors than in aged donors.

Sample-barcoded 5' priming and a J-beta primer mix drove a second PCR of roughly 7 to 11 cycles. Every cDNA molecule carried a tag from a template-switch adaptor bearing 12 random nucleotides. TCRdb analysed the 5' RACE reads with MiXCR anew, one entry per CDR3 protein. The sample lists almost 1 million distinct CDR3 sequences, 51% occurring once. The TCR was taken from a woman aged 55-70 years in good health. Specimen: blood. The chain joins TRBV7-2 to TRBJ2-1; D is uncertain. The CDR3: CASSLVRQWDEQFF. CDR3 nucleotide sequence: TGTGCCAGCAGCCTTGTCCGGCAGTGGGATGAGCAGTTCTTC.